The source of this T cell receptor (beta chain) is a study of T cell responses to AZD1222 COVID-19 vaccine. Regarding the study as a whole: The sample set comprised mostly white British donors with more females, and clonal diversity was possibly underestimated. Only a handful of AZD1222 recipients, six or seven in all, had baseline seropositivity.

The table came from immunoSEQ multiplex PCR; TCRdb's copy has only in-frame clones and leaves some out. The sample lists about 160,000 clones; 90% to 95% were seen once. Note on this clone: The antigen is undetermined.

In germline, CDR1 is SEHNR, CDR2 FQNEAQ (reference sequence). The CDR3 sequence is 16 residues long. The V and J ends lost 2 bases and 2 bases, in that order; junction bases with no gene match: 3. The input for sequencing was peripheral blood, taken on day 0 of AZD1222 vaccination. The receptor was derived from an adult in good health. The J gene is TRBJ2-1, the V gene TRBV7-9; TRBD2 matches at 10 bases. The CDR3 here is CASSLTLAGAYNEQFF. The CDR3 coding sequence is TGTGCCAGCAGCTTAACGCTAGCGGGAGCCTACAATGAGCAGTTCTTC.